Sequencing of this TCR beta chain was carried out in a study of blood T cell repertoires in acute mononucleosis. Study background: 5 to 8 months after presentation, convalescent memory samples were taken.

cDNA came from RNA of at least 9,000 tetramer+ CD8 T cells. PCR with V and J primers amplified CDR3 and attached unique molecular identifiers. The assay was immunoSEQ multiplex PCR, and TCRdb's table has in-frame clones only and misses some. There are hundreds of clones in the sample; under 30% occur only once, and 57% lies in the top ten. The time point denotes: convalescence about 6 months (5-8 months) after acute presentation (visit 7). During primary infection, CD8 responses to EBV BRLF1 109 and BMLF1 280 were followed. The V gene's germline CDR1 is MDHEN and CDR2 SYDVKM. The length of the CDR3 is 14 residues. The V gene end was trimmed by 9 bases and the J gene end by 6 bases; junction bases not matched to a gene: 12. This clone was counted a few times.

This specimen consisted of EBV YVL epitope tetramer+ CD8+ T cells sorted from PBMCs, obtained during convalescence from infectious mononucleosis. Subset described: CD8 T cells binding a tetramer with EBV BRLF1 109-117 peptide (YVL-BR). This TCR derives from a man aged 18-30 years with infectious mononucleosis caused by EBV. This rearrangement joins TRBV28 to TRBJ2-3, with 7 bases fitting TRBD2. The CDR3 region has the DNA TGTGCCAGTAGAACAGCGGGAAACTCTGATACGCAGTATTTT. Translated: CASRTAGNSDTQYF.